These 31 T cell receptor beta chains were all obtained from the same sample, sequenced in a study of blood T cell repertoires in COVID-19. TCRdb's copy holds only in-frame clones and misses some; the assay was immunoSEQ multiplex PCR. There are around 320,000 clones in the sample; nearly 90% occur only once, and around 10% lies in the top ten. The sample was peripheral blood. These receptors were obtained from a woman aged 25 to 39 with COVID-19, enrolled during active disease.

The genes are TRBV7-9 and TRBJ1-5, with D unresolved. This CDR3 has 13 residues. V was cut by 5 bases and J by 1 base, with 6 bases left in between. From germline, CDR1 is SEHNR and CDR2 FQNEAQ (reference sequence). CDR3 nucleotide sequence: TGTGCCAGCAGCCCCCTCAGCAATCAGCCCCAGCATTTT. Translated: CASSPLSNQPQHF. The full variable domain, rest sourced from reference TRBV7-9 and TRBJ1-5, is DTGVSQNPRHKITKRGQNVTFRCDPISEHNRLYWYRQTLGQGPEFLTYFQNEAQLEKSRLLSDRFSAERPKGSFSTLEIQRTEQGDSAMYLCASSPLSNQPQHFGDGTRLSIL.

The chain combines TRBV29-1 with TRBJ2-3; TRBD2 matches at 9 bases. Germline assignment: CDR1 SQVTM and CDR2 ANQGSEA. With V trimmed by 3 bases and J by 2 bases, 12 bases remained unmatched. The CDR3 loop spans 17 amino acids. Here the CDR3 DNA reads TGCAGCGTTGAGCCGGCGGGGGGGGTCTGGGTCACAGATACGCAGTATTTT. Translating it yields CSVEPAGGVWVTDTQYF.

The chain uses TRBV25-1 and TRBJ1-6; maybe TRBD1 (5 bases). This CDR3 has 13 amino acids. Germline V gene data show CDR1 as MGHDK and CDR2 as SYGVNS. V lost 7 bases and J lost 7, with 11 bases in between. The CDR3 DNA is TGTGCCAGCACCCGGGGGGTGAATTCACCCCTCCACTTT. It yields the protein CASTRGVNSPLHF.

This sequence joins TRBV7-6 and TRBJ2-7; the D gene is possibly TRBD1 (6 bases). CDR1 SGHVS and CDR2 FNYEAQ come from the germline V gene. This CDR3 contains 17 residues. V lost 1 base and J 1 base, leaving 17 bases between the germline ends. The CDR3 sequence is CASSLGHRVLWSYEQYF. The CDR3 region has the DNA TGTGCCAGCAGCTTAGGACACAGGGTCCTGTGGTCCTACGAGCAGTACTTC. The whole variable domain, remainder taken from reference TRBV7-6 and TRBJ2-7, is GAGVSQSPRYKVTKRGQDVALRCDPISGHVSLYWYRQALGQGPEFLTYFNYEAQQDKSGLPNDRFSAERPEGSISTLTIQRTEQRDSAMYRCASSLGHRVLWSYEQYFGPGTRLTVT.

CDR3 DNA: TGTGCCAGTAGTATCGACAGGGTGAGGAACACTGAAGCTTTCTTT. Translated, it gives CASSIDRVRNTEAFF. This chain links TRBV19 with TRBJ1-1; 7 bases align to TRBD1. Trimming took 3 bases from V and 1 from J; bases not matched to a gene: 5. There are 15 residues in the CDR3. Germline CDR1 is LNHDA and CDR2 is SQIVND (reference sequence).

CDR3 nucleotide sequence: TGTGCCAGCAGCCAATCTCAGGCGAACACCATATATTTT. Translated, it gives CASSQSQANTIYF. The chain employs TRBV3-1 (or the pseudogene TRBV3-2) and TRBJ1-3; D unresolved. Trimming took 2 bases from V and 7 from J, leaving 9 bases between them. The CDR3 is 13 amino acids. Germline CDR1 reads LGHDT; CDR2 reads YNNKEL (reference sequence).

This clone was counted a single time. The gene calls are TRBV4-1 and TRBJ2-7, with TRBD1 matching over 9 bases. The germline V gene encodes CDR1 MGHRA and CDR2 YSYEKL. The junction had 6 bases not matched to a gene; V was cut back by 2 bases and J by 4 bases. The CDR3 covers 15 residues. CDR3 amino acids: CASSQPGQGVYEQYF. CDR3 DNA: TGCGCCAGCAGCCAACCGGGACAGGGAGTTTACGAGCAGTACTTC.

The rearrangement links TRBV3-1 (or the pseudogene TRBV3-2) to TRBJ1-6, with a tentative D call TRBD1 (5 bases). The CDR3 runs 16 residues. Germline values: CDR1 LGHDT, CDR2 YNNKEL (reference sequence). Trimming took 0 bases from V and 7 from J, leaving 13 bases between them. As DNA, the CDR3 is TGTGCCAGCAGCCAAGAGGGGACTTTAGAGAATTCACCCCTCCACTTT. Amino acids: CASSQEGTLENSPLHF.

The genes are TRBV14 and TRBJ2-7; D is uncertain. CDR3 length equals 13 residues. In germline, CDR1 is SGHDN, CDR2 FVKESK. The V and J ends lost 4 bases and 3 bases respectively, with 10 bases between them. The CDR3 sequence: CASSLANYYEQYF. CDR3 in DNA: TGTGCCAGCAGCCTAGCCAACTACTACGAGCAGTACTTC.

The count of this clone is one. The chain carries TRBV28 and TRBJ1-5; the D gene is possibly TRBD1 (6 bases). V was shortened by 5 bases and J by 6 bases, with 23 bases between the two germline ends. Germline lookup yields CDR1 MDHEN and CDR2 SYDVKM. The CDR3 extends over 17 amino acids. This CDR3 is CASSDSLGGRIGQPQHF. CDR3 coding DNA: TGTGCCAGCAGTGACTCTTTGGGGGGGCGCATCGGTCAGCCCCAGCATTTT.

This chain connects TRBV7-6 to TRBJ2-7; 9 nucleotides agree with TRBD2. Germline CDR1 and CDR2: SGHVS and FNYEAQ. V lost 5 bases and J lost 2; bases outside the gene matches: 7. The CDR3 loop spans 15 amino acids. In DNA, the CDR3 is TGTGCCAGCAGCGAAGGGGGGACTAGCCCCTACGAGCAGTACTTC. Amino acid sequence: CASSEGGTSPYEQYF.

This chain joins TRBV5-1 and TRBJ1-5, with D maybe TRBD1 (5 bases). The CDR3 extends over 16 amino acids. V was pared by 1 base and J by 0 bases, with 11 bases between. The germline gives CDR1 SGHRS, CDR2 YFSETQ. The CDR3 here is CASSLLGLDSNQPQHF. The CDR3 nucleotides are TGCGCCAGCAGCTTGCTGGGACTCGATAGCAATCAGCCCCAGCATTTT.

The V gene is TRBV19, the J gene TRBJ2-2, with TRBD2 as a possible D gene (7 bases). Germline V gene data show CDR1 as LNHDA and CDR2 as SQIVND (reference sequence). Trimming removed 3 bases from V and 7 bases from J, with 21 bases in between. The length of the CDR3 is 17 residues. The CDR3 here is CASSIERVRGRRGELFF. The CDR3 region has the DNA TGTGCCAGTAGTATCGAACGCGTGCGGGGGCGGCGCGGGGAGCTGTTTTTT.

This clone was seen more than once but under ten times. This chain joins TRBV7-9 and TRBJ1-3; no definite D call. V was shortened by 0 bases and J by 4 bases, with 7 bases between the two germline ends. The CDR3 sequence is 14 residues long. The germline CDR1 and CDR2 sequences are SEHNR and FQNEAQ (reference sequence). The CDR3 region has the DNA TGTGCCAGCAGCTTAGCGGCCAGGGGAAACACCATATATTTT. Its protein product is CASSLAARGNTIYF.

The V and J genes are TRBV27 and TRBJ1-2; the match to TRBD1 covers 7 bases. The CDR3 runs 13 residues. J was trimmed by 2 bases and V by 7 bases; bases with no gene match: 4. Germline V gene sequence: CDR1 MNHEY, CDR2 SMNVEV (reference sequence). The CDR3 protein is CASTPGQNYGYTF. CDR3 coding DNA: TGTGCCAGCACCCCGGGACAGAACTATGGCTACACCTTC.

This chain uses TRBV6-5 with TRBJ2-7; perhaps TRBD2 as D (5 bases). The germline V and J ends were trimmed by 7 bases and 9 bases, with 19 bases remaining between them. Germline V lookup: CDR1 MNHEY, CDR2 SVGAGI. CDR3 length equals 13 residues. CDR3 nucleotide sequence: TGTGCCAGCACCCCCCTCGAGGGAAAGGGGCAGTACTTC. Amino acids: CASTPLEGKGQYF.

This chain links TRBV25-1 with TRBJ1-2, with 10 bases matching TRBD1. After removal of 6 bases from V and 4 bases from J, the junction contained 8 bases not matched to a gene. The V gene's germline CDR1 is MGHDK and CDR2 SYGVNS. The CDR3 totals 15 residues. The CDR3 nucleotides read TGTGCCAGCAGCCCTCGGACAGGGGGGGTCTATGGCTACACCTTC. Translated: CASSPRTGGVYGYTF.

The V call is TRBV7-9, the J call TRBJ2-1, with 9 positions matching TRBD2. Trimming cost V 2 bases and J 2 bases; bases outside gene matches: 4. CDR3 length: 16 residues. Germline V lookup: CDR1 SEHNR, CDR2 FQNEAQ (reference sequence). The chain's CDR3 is CASSLSAGGPYNEQFF. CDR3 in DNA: TGTGCCAGCAGCTTATCAGCGGGGGGTCCCTACAATGAGCAGTTCTTC.

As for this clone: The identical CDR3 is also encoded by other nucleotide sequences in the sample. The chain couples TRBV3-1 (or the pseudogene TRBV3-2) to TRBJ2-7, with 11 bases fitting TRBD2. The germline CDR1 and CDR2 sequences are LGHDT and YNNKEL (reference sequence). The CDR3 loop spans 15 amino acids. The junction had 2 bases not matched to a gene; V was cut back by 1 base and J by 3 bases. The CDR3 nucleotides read TGTGCCAGCAGCCAAGGGACTAGCGGGTTCTACGAGCAGTACTTC. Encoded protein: CASSQGTSGFYEQYF.

As DNA, the CDR3 is TGTGCCAGCAGCACTAGCGGGGGGGCTCTCCATGAGCAGTTCTTC. This sequence encodes CASSTSGGALHEQFF. V gene TRBV7-9 combines with J gene TRBJ2-1, with TRBD2 matching 13 bases. Looked up from germline, CDR1 is SEHNR and CDR2 is FQNEAQ (reference sequence). The CDR3 runs 15 residues. V shed 5 bases and J 8 bases; nucleotides not matched to a gene: 6.

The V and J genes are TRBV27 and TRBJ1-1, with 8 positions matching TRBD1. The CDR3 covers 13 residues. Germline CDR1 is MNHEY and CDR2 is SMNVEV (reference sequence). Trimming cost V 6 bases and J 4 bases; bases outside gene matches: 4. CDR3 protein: CASSSDRGTEAFF. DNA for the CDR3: TGTGCCAGCAGCTCCGACAGGGGCACTGAAGCTTTCTTT.

DNA of the CDR3: TGTGCCAGCAGCCTAACTCTAGCGGGGAACACAGATACGCAGTATTTT. It specifies CASSLTLAGNTDTQYF. The V call is TRBV3-1 (or the pseudogene TRBV3-2), the J call TRBJ2-3; 9 nucleotides agree with TRBD2. Losses at the gene ends were 4 bases for V and 2 bases for J; bases not matched to a gene: 7. Per germline, CDR1 LGHDT and CDR2 YNNKEL (reference sequence). This CDR3 is 16 amino acids long.

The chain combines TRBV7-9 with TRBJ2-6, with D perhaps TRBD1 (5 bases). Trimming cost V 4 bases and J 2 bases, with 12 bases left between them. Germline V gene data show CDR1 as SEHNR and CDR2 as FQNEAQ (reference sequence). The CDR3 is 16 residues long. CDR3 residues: CASSSVAGTGANVLTF. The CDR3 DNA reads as TGTGCCAGCAGCTCCGTTGCAGGGACTGGGGCCAACGTCCTGACTTTC. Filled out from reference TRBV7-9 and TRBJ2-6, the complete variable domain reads DTGVSQNPRHKITKRGQNVTFRCDPISEHNRLYWYRQTLGQGPEFLTYFQNEAQLEKSRLLSDRFSAERPKGSFSTLEIQRTEQGDSAMYLCASSSVAGTGANVLTFGAGSRLTVL.

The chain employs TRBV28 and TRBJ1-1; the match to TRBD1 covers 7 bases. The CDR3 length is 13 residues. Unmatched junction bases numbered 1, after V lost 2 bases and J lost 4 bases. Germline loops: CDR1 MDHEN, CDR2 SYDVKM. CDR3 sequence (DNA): TGTGCCAGCAGTTTAAGGGGGCGCACTGAAGCTTTCTTT. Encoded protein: CASSLRGRTEAFF.

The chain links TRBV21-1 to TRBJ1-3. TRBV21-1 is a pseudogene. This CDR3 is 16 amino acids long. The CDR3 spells CASSKEARIYRNTIYF. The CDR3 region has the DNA TGTGCCAGCAGCAAAGAGGCGAGGATTTATAGAAACACCATATATTTT.

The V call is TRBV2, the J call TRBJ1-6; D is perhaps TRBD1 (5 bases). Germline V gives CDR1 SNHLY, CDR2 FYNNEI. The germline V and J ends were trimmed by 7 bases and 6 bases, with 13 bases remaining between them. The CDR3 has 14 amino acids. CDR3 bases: TGTGCCAGCACCTTGACAGCTTTTAATTCACCCCTCCACTTT. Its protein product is CASTLTAFNSPLHF.

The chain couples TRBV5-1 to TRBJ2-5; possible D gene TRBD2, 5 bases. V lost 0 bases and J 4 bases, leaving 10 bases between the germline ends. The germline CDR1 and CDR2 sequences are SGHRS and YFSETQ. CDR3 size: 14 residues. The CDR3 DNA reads TGCGCCAGCAGCTTGGGGGGAGTAGGAGAGACCCAGTACTTC. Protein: CASSLGGVGETQYF.

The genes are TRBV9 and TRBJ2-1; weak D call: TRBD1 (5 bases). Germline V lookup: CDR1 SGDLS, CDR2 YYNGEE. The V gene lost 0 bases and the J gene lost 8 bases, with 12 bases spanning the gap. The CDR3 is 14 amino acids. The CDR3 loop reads CASSVVVGADEQFF. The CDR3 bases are TGTGCCAGCAGCGTAGTGGTTGGGGCCGATGAGCAGTTCTTC.

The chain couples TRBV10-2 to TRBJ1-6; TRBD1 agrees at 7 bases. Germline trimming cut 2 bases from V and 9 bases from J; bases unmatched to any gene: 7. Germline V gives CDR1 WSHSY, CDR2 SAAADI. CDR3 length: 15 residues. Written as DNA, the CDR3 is TGCGCCAGCAGTGAGACGACAGGGAGTGGTTCACCCCTCCACTTT. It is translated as CASSETTGSGSPLHF.

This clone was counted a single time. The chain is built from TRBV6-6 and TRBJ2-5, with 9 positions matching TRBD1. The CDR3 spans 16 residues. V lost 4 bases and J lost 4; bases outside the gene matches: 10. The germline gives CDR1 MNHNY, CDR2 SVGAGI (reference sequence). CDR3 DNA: TGTGCCAGCAGTTCTTTTACAGGGGGCGCGAGAGAGACCCAGTACTTC. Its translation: CASSSFTGGARETQYF.

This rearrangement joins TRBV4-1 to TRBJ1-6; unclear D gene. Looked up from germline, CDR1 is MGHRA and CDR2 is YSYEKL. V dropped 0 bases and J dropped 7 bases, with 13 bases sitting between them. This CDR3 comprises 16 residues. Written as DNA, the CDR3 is TGCGCCAGCAGCCAAGAGAGGGCGGCCCAAAATTCACCCCTCCACTTT. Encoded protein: CASSQERAAQNSPLHF.